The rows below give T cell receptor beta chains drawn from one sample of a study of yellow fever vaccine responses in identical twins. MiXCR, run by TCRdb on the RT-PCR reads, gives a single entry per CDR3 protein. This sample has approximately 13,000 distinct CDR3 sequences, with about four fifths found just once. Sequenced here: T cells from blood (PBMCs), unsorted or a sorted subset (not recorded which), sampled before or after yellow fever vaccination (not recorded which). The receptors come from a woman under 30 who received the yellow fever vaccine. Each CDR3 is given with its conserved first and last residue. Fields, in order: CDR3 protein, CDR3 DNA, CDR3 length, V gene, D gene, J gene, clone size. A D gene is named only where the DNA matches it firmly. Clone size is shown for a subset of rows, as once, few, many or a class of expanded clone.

CDR3aa: CSVPSPIPTEAFF
CDR3nt: TGCAGCGTACCCTCGCCGATTCCTACTGAAGCTTTCTTT
len: 13
v_gene: TRBV29-1
d_gene: .
j_gene: TRBJ1-1
abundance: .

CDR3aa: CAINDRGNTDTQYF
CDR3nt: TGTGCCATCAACGACAGGGGAAACACAGATACGCAGTATTTT
len: 14
v_gene: TRBV10-3
d_gene: TRBD1
j_gene: TRBJ2-3
abundance: once

CDR3aa: CASSIGGSYNEQFF
CDR3nt: TGTGCCAGCAGCATCGGGGGAAGCTACAATGAGCAGTTCTTC
len: 14
v_gene: TRBV11-3
d_gene: .
j_gene: TRBJ2-1
abundance: .

CDR3aa: CASREDGANVLTF
CDR3nt: TGTGCCAGCAGGGAAGATGGGGCCAACGTCCTGACTTTC
len: 13
v_gene: TRBV2
d_gene: .
j_gene: TRBJ2-6
abundance: .

CDR3aa: CASAKVQDSFRHF
CDR3nt: TGTGCCAGCGCAAAGGTTCAGGACTCGTTCCGGCATTTT
len: 13
v_gene: TRBV12-3/TRBV12-4
d_gene: .
j_gene: TRBJ1-5
abundance: .

CDR3aa: CSVVAPDGTTYEQYF
CDR3nt: TGCAGCGTTGTTGCCCCGGACGGAACCACCTACGAGCAGTACTTC
len: 15
v_gene: TRBV29-1
d_gene: .
j_gene: TRBJ2-7
abundance: .

CDR3aa: CASSRRLWGETQYF
CDR3nt: TGTGCCAGCAGCCGCCGATTGTGGGGGGAGACCCAGTACTTC
len: 14
v_gene: TRBV6-5
d_gene: .
j_gene: TRBJ2-5
abundance: once

CDR3aa: CASSLGRGAEAFF
CDR3nt: TGTGCCAGCAGCTTAGGGAGGGGGGCCGAAGCTTTCTTT
len: 13
v_gene: TRBV7-9
d_gene: .
j_gene: TRBJ1-1
abundance: .

CDR3aa: CASTGQLGNQPQHF
CDR3nt: TGTGCCAGCACAGGACAATTAGGCAATCAGCCCCAGCATTTT
len: 14
v_gene: TRBV12-3/TRBV12-4
d_gene: .
j_gene: TRBJ1-5
abundance: .

CDR3aa: CASSETVAKNIQYF
CDR3nt: TGTGCCAGCAGCGAAACAGTAGCCAAAAACATTCAGTACTTC
len: 14
v_gene: TRBV11-2
d_gene: .
j_gene: TRBJ2-4
abundance: .

CDR3aa: CAARQYNQPQHF
CDR3nt: TGTGCCGCTAGGCAATACAATCAGCCCCAGCATTTT
len: 12
v_gene: TRBV7-9
d_gene: .
j_gene: TRBJ1-5
abundance: .

CDR3aa: CASSLLQGWMNTEAFF
CDR3nt: TGCGCCAGCAGCCTTCTACAGGGGTGGATGAACACTGAAGCTTTCTTT
len: 16
v_gene: TRBV4-1
d_gene: TRBD1
j_gene: TRBJ1-1
abundance: few

CDR3aa: CATSRDPASGNNEQFF
CDR3nt: TGTGCCACCAGCAGAGATCCAGCTAGCGGGAACAATGAGCAGTTCTTC
len: 16
v_gene: TRBV15
d_gene: TRBD2
j_gene: TRBJ2-1
abundance: .

CDR3aa: CASSWGGRGGTEAFF
CDR3nt: TGTGCCAGCAGCTGGGGGGGTAGGGGTGGCACTGAAGCTTTCTTT
len: 15
v_gene: TRBV5-6
d_gene: .
j_gene: TRBJ1-1
abundance: .

CDR3aa: CSVSRGGGSYNEQFF
CDR3nt: TGCAGCGTTTCCCGAGGGGGGGGGTCCTACAATGAGCAGTTCTTC
len: 15
v_gene: TRBV29-1
d_gene: .
j_gene: TRBJ2-1
abundance: few

CDR3aa: CASSKGIRAYNEQFF
CDR3nt: TGTGCCAGCAGCAAGGGAATACGAGCCTACAATGAGCAGTTCTTC
len: 15
v_gene: TRBV21-1
d_gene: .
j_gene: TRBJ2-1
abundance: .

CDR3aa: CASSRAQALREQYF
CDR3nt: TGTGCCAGCAGCCGCGCCCAGGCTTTGCGGGAGCAGTACTTC
len: 14
v_gene: TRBV11-3
d_gene: .
j_gene: TRBJ2-7
abundance: .

CDR3aa: CASSISAGGPDTQYF
CDR3nt: TGTGCCAGTAGTATATCCGCGGGAGGGCCCGATACGCAGTATTTT
len: 15
v_gene: TRBV19
d_gene: TRBD2
j_gene: TRBJ2-3
abundance: few

CDR3aa: CASSSTGKYEQYF
CDR3nt: TGTGCCAGCTCAAGCACAGGGAAGTACGAGCAGTACTTC
len: 13
v_gene: TRBV18
d_gene: .
j_gene: TRBJ2-7
abundance: .

CDR3aa: CASSEQGADNSPLHF
CDR3nt: TGTGCCAGCAGCGAACAGGGGGCTGATAATTCACCCCTCCACTTT
len: 15
v_gene: TRBV7-3
d_gene: TRBD1
j_gene: TRBJ1-6
abundance: .

CDR3aa: CASSRDLGNTEAFF
CDR3nt: TGTGCCAGCAGCCGGGACTTGGGGAACACTGAAGCTTTCTTT
len: 14
v_gene: TRBV11-1
d_gene: .
j_gene: TRBJ1-1
abundance: .

CDR3aa: CASNQAGGNTGELFF
CDR3nt: TGTGCCAGCAACCAAGCGGGAGGGAACACCGGGGAGCTGTTTTTT
len: 15
v_gene: TRBV12-3/TRBV12-4
d_gene: TRBD2
j_gene: TRBJ2-2
abundance: once

CDR3aa: CSVSSGNEKLFF
CDR3nt: TGCAGTGTTTCCAGCGGTAATGAAAAACTGTTTTTT
len: 12
v_gene: TRBV20-1
d_gene: .
j_gene: TRBJ1-4
abundance: .

CDR3aa: CASSMNSGDTGELFF
CDR3nt: TGTGCCAGTAGTATGAACAGTGGGGACACCGGGGAGCTGTTTTTT
len: 15
v_gene: TRBV19
d_gene: .
j_gene: TRBJ2-2
abundance: few

CDR3aa: CASRVAGTGDGYTF
CDR3nt: TGTGCCAGCAGAGTCGCCGGGACAGGGGATGGCTACACCTTC
len: 14
v_gene: TRBV2
d_gene: TRBD1
j_gene: TRBJ1-2
abundance: .

CDR3aa: CASSARDGVYNEQFF
CDR3nt: TGTGCCAGCAGTGCAAGGGACGGTGTTTACAATGAGCAGTTCTTC
len: 15
v_gene: TRBV2
d_gene: .
j_gene: TRBJ2-1
abundance: .

CDR3aa: CSARDTGMGYNEQFF
CDR3nt: TGCAGTGCTAGAGATACGGGGATGGGTTACAATGAGCAGTTCTTC
len: 15
v_gene: TRBV20-1
d_gene: .
j_gene: TRBJ2-1
abundance: .

CDR3aa: CSADRGLFEQYF
CDR3nt: TGCAGTGCTGACAGGGGCCTTTTCGAGCAGTACTTC
len: 12
v_gene: TRBV20-1
d_gene: TRBD1
j_gene: TRBJ2-7
abundance: .

CDR3aa: CASSRLQGNTEAFF
CDR3nt: TGTGCCAGCAGCCGACTACAGGGGAACACTGAAGCTTTCTTT
len: 14
v_gene: TRBV7-9
d_gene: .
j_gene: TRBJ1-1
abundance: .

CDR3aa: CASSSSTGNEAFF
CDR3nt: TGTGCCAGCAGCTCTTCGACAGGAAATGAAGCTTTCTTT
len: 13
v_gene: TRBV11-3
d_gene: .
j_gene: TRBJ1-1
abundance: .

CDR3aa: CRGQDRNTEAFF
CDR3nt: TGCAGGGGGCAGGACAGGAACACTGAAGCTTTCTTT
len: 12
v_gene: TRBV29-1
d_gene: .
j_gene: TRBJ1-1
abundance: once

CDR3aa: CSARDGTGNQPQHF
CDR3nt: TGCAGTGCTAGAGATGGTACAGGGAATCAGCCCCAGCATTTT
len: 14
v_gene: TRBV20-1
d_gene: .
j_gene: TRBJ1-5
abundance: .

CDR3aa: CSARDLGSEAFF
CDR3nt: TGCAGTGCTAGAGATTTGGGCTCTGAAGCTTTCTTT
len: 12
v_gene: TRBV20-1
d_gene: .
j_gene: TRBJ1-1
abundance: .

CDR3aa: CASSPLYNEQFF
CDR3nt: TGTGCCAGCAGTCCCCTCTACAATGAGCAGTTCTTC
len: 12
v_gene: TRBV28
d_gene: .
j_gene: TRBJ2-1
abundance: .

CDR3aa: CASSEGGTYSGANVLTF
CDR3nt: TGCGCCAGCAGCGAGGGGGGGACTTACTCTGGGGCCAACGTCCTGACTTTC
len: 17
v_gene: TRBV5-1
d_gene: .
j_gene: TRBJ2-6
abundance: .

CDR3aa: CSVARDRTYEQYF
CDR3nt: TGCAGCGTAGCTAGGGACAGAACCTACGAGCAGTACTTC
len: 13
v_gene: TRBV29-1
d_gene: TRBD1
j_gene: TRBJ2-7
abundance: .

CDR3aa: CASSETGVNEQFF
CDR3nt: TGTGCCAGCTCTGAGACAGGGGTCAATGAGCAGTTCTTC
len: 13
v_gene: TRBV18
d_gene: TRBD1
j_gene: TRBJ2-1
abundance: .

CDR3aa: CSPGQQETQYF
CDR3nt: TGCAGTCCGGGACAGCAAGAGACCCAGTACTTC
len: 11
v_gene: TRBV20-1
d_gene: TRBD1
j_gene: TRBJ2-5
abundance: .

CDR3aa: CASRNRGLNQETQYF
CDR3nt: TGTGCCAGCAGGAATCGGGGCCTCAACCAAGAGACCCAGTACTTC
len: 15
v_gene: TRBV2
d_gene: .
j_gene: TRBJ2-5
abundance: .

CDR3aa: CASSDTPGQFF
CDR3nt: TGTGCCAGCAGTGATACACCCGGGCAGTTCTTC
len: 11
v_gene: TRBV2
d_gene: .
j_gene: TRBJ2-1
abundance: .

CDR3aa: CASGGPGRNQPQHF
CDR3nt: TGTGCCAGCGGGGGGCCAGGGAGGAATCAGCCCCAGCATTTT
len: 14
v_gene: TRBV7-9
d_gene: .
j_gene: TRBJ1-5
abundance: once

CDR3aa: CSVGLTDNQPQHF
CDR3nt: TGCAGCGTTGGGTTAACCGACAATCAGCCCCAGCATTTT
len: 13
v_gene: TRBV29-1
d_gene: .
j_gene: TRBJ1-5
abundance: .

CDR3aa: CASSPGLNTEAFF
CDR3nt: TGTGCCAGCAGCCCCGGATTAAACACTGAAGCTTTCTTT
len: 13
v_gene: TRBV11-3
d_gene: .
j_gene: TRBJ1-1
abundance: few

CDR3aa: CASSARQGNQPQHF
CDR3nt: TGTGCCAGCAGTGCGAGACAGGGGAATCAGCCCCAGCATTTT
len: 14
v_gene: TRBV12-3/TRBV12-4
d_gene: TRBD1
j_gene: TRBJ1-5
abundance: .

CDR3aa: CASSEESSYNEQFF
CDR3nt: TGTGCCAGCAGTGAAGAAAGCTCCTACAATGAGCAGTTCTTC
len: 14
v_gene: TRBV2
d_gene: .
j_gene: TRBJ2-1
abundance: .

CDR3aa: CASSSQVVGVNTEAFF
CDR3nt: TGTGCCAGCAGCTCCCAGGTGGTCGGGGTGAACACTGAAGCTTTCTTT
len: 16
v_gene: TRBV11-1
d_gene: .
j_gene: TRBJ1-1
abundance: .

CDR3aa: CASSQDRQGSYNEQFF
CDR3nt: TGTGCCAGCAGCCAAGATAGACAGGGCTCCTACAATGAGCAGTTCTTC
len: 16
v_gene: TRBV3-1
d_gene: TRBD1
j_gene: TRBJ2-1
abundance: .

CDR3aa: CASSLGSPKNTEAFF
CDR3nt: TGTGCCAGCAGCTTAGGGTCTCCGAAAAACACTGAAGCTTTCTTT
len: 15
v_gene: TRBV7-6
d_gene: .
j_gene: TRBJ1-1
abundance: .

CDR3aa: CASSEGLLVLSNQPQHF
CDR3nt: TGTGCCAGCAGTGAAGGTTTATTGGTCCTTAGCAATCAGCCCCAGCATTTT
len: 17
v_gene: TRBV6-1
d_gene: .
j_gene: TRBJ1-5
abundance: .

CDR3aa: CASSLIVQETQYF
CDR3nt: TGTGCCAGCAGCCTGATAGTTCAAGAGACCCAGTACTTC
len: 13
v_gene: TRBV11-3
d_gene: .
j_gene: TRBJ2-5
abundance: .